The 6 T cell receptor beta chains below all came from one sample that was sequenced in a study of blood T cell repertoires in COVID-19. The assay was immunoSEQ multiplex PCR, and TCRdb's table has in-frame clones only and misses some. Of 270,000 or so clones detected, around four fifths appear once; the ten largest clones hold roughly a tenth. Sequencing was carried out using peripheral blood. The source of these receptors is a woman between 45 and 60 years old who had recovered from COVID-19.

The chain carries TRBV7-8 and TRBJ2-3, with 9 bases fitting TRBD2. The germline V gene encodes CDR1 SGHVS and CDR2 FQNEAQ. J was trimmed by 4 bases and V by 2 bases; bases with no gene match: 10. This CDR3 region has 17 residues. For the CDR3, the DNA is TGTGCCAGCAGCTTACCCCTAGGCGGGGGGGGCGCAGATACGCAGTATTTT. Its protein product is CASSLPLGGGGADTQYF.

The rearrangement links TRBV7-9 to TRBJ2-7, with D unclear. Trimming took off 1 base at V and 3 bases at J, with 13 bases between the two ends. The CDR3 covers 15 residues. Per germline, CDR1 SEHNR and CDR2 FQNEAQ (reference sequence). CDR3 nucleotides: TGTGCCAGCAGCTTAGGACAAGGTGCGATCTACGAGCAGTACTTC. Residues: CASSLGQGAIYEQYF.

CDR3 protein: CASSVLGVVPRETQYF. Written as DNA, the CDR3 is TGTGCCAGCAGCGTACTAGGCGTTGTTCCAAGAGAGACCCAGTACTTC. The chain employs TRBV9 and TRBJ2-5; D gene ambiguous. There are 16 residues in the CDR3. CDR1 is SGDLS and CDR2 is YYNGEE in the germline V gene. V lost 1 base, J lost 4 bases, and 17 bases lay in between. The variable domain in full, with the rest retrieved from reference TRBV9 and TRBJ2-5, is DSGVTQTPKHLITATGQRVTLRCSPRSGDLSVYWYQQSLDQGLQFLIQYYNGEERAKGNILERFSAQQFPDLHSELNLSSLELGDSALYFCASSVLGVVPRETQYFGPGTRLLVL.

The CDR3 reads CASSPRQGYSPLHF. DNA of the CDR3: TGTGCCAGCAGCCCCCGACAGGGGTATTCACCCCTCCACTTT. The chain is built from TRBV7-6 and TRBJ1-6; TRBD1 matches 8 bases. Germline CDR1 and CDR2: SGHVS and FNYEAQ. With 5 bases clipped from V and 8 bases from J, the junction kept 5 bases outside the gene matches. The CDR3 has 14 residues.

V and J are TRBV3-1 (or the pseudogene TRBV3-2) and TRBJ1-5, with unresolved D. The V and J ends lost 0 bases and 4 bases respectively, with 13 bases between them. Germline values: CDR1 LGHDT, CDR2 YNNKEL (reference sequence). The CDR3 has 16 amino acids. The CDR3 loop is CASSQDWWAFNQPQHF. The CDR3 nucleotides read TGTGCCAGCAGCCAAGATTGGTGGGCTTTTAATCAGCCCCAGCATTTT.

This chain joins TRBV5-1 and TRBJ1-2; tentative D call: TRBD1 (6 bases). Germline V gene lookup returns CDR1 SGHRS and CDR2 YFSETQ. Trimming cost V 0 bases and J 8 bases, with 20 bases left between them. The CDR3 consists of 16 residues. CDR3 in DNA: TGCGCCAGCAGCTTGGGGGACACGAGACCCTATGACGGCTACACCTTC. It specifies CASSLGDTRPYDGYTF. Based on the CDR3 plus reference TRBV5-1 and TRBJ1-2, the full variable domain is KAGVTQTPRYLIKTRGQQVTLSCSPISGHRSVSWYQQTPGQGLQFLFEYFSETQRNKGNFPGRFSGRQFSNSRSEMNVSTLELGDSALYLCASSLGDTRPYDGYTFGSGTRLTVV.